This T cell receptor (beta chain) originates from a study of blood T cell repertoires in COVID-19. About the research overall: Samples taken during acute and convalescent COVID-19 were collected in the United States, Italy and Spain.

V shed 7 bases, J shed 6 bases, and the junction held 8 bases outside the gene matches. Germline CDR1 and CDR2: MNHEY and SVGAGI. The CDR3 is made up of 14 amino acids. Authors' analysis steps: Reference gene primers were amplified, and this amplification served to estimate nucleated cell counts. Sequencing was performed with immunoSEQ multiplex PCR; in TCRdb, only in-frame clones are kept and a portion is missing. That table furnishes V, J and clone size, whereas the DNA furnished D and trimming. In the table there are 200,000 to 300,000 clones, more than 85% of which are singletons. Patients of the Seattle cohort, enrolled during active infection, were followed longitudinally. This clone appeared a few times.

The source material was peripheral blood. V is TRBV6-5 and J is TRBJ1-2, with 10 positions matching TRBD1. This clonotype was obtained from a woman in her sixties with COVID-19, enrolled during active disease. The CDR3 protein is CASKRGQGMDGYTF. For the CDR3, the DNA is TGTGCCAGCAAGCGGGGACAGGGGATGGATGGCTACACCTTC.